Below are 27 T cell receptor beta chains sequenced from a single sample in a study of radiotherapy plus CTLA-4 blockade in lung cancer. Measured with immunoSEQ multiplex PCR; TCRdb has only the in-frame clones, and not every one. The sample lists about 45,000 clones; around 69% were seen once. This specimen was peripheral blood, taken from a patient treated with radiotherapy plus ipilimumab. These receptors originate from a human donor with non-small cell lung cancer who had stable disease on radiotherapy plus ipilimumab.

The chain is built from TRBV6-5 and TRBJ1-1; D remains ambiguous. Germline values: CDR1 MNHEY, CDR2 SVGAGI. The ends were cut back, 0 bases at V and 2 bases at J, with 7 bases in the middle. The CDR3 is 14 amino acids. The DNA of the CDR3 is TGTGCCAGCAGTTACTCGCTGCTTAACACTGAAGCTTTCTTT. Its translation is CASSYSLLNTEAFF.

This rearrangement joins TRBV7-8 to TRBJ2-5; 8 positions agree with TRBD1. Per germline, CDR1 SGHVS and CDR2 FQNEAQ. The CDR3 extends over 15 amino acids. V shed 6 bases, J shed 6 bases, and the junction held 12 bases outside the gene matches. DNA of the CDR3: TGTGCCAGCAGAGACAGGCGTCAGGGGGCGAAGACCCAGTACTTC. As protein: CASRDRRQGAKTQYF. The whole variable domain, filled in from reference TRBV7-8 and TRBJ2-5, reads GAGVSQSPRYKVAKRGQDVALRCDPISGHVSLFWYQQALGQGPEFLTYFQNEAQLDKSGLPSDRFFAERPEGSVSTLKIQRTQQEDSAVYLCASRDRRQGAKTQYFGPGTRLLVL.

The J gene is TRBJ1-5, the V gene TRBV19; 9 bases are a match to TRBD1. Per germline, CDR1 LNHDA and CDR2 SQIVND (reference sequence). V lost 7 bases and J lost 9; bases outside the gene matches: 10. This CDR3 has 14 amino acids. The CDR3 reads CASNGRDRERPQHF. The CDR3 DNA reads TGTGCCAGTAACGGCCGGGACAGGGAACGGCCCCAGCATTTT.

The chain employs TRBV10-3 and TRBJ2-3; 7 nucleotides match TRBD2. The CDR3 runs to 15 residues. Germline trimming cut 2 bases from V and 1 base from J; bases unmatched to any gene: 3. CDR1 is ENHRY and CDR2 is SYGVKD in the germline V gene. CDR3 in amino acids: CAISEGSGGTDTQYF. In DNA form, the CDR3 reads TGTGCCATCAGTGAGGGGAGCGGGGGCACAGATACGCAGTATTTT.

The chain carries TRBV4-3 and TRBJ2-6, with D maybe TRBD2 (6 bases). Trimming left V 0 bases short and J 3 bases short, with 18 bases between. This CDR3 comprises 19 residues. CDR1 LGHNA and CDR2 YSLEER come from the germline V gene. CDR3 amino acids: CASSQDLGTAIVGANVLTF. CDR3 DNA: TGCGCCAGCAGCCAAGATCTCGGGACTGCAATAGTTGGGGCCAACGTCCTGACTTTC.

The chain links TRBV19 to TRBJ2-3; TRBD2 might be the D (6 bases). Germline CDR1 LNHDA, CDR2 SQIVND (reference sequence). The CDR3 sequence is 16 residues long. V gave up 4 bases and J gave up 1 base, with 15 bases separating them. The CDR3 is CASSRGSGSRTDTQYF. The CDR3 nucleotides read TGTGCCAGTAGTAGGGGGAGCGGGTCTCGCACAGATACGCAGTATTTT.

V and J are TRBV18 and TRBJ1-2; D gene unclear. The germline V gene encodes CDR1 KGHSH and CDR2 LQKENI. V was shortened by 4 bases and J by 2 bases, with 14 bases between the two germline ends. The CDR3 runs to 15 residues. CDR3 DNA sequence: TGTGCCAGCTCACGTTGGGAAGGAAAGAACTATGGCTACACCTTC. This encodes CASSRWEGKNYGYTF.

The J gene is TRBJ2-1, the V gene TRBV7-7, with 8 bases aligning to TRBD2. In germline, CDR1 is SSHAT, CDR2 FNYEAQ (reference sequence). V lost 1 base and J lost 6; bases outside the gene matches: 8. The length of the CDR3 is 16 residues. The CDR3 coding sequence is TGTGCCAGCAGCTTAGGGAGCGGGGGAGCCCTCAATGAGCAGTTCTTC. Translated, it gives CASSLGSGGALNEQFF.

This clone was counted a few times. The chain combines TRBV5-1 with TRBJ1-1; D uncertain. Trimming took off 2 bases at V and 4 bases at J, with 15 bases between the two ends. Germline V gene lookup returns CDR1 SGHRS and CDR2 YFSETQ. The CDR3 runs to 15 residues. In DNA form, the CDR3 reads TGCGCCAGCAGCTTACAGACCTCGGGTACCACTGAAGCTTTCTTT. This codes for CASSLQTSGTTEAFF.

CDR3 DNA: TGTGCCAGCAGCTTAGGGCAGGCCAACTATGGCTACACCTTC. It encodes CASSLGQANYGYTF. The V gene is TRBV7-9, the J gene TRBJ1-2; D is undetermined. Trimming pared 1 base from V and 2 bases from J, leaving 8 bases between. CDR1 is SEHNR, CDR2 FQNEAQ, per germline (reference sequence). The CDR3 consists of 14 residues. Together with reference TRBV7-9 and TRBJ1-2, the CDR3 gives the full variable domain: DTGVSQNPRHKITKRGQNVTFRCDPISEHNRLYWYRQTLGQGPEFLTYFQNEAQLEKSRLLSDRFSAERPKGSFSTLEIQRTEQGDSAMYLCASSLGQANYGYTFGSGTRLTVV.

There are a few counts of this clone. The V and J genes are TRBV18 and TRBJ1-5, with a weak D call TRBD1 (6 bases). Per germline, CDR1 KGHSH and CDR2 LQKENI. Trimming took 2 bases from V and 7 from J, leaving 15 bases between them. CDR3 length: 15 residues. The chain's CDR3 is CASSPESGGFQPQHF. The CDR3 DNA sequence: TGTGCCAGCTCACCAGAGTCCGGGGGCTTCCAGCCCCAGCATTTT.

The chain joins TRBV19 to TRBJ1-5; D is uncertain. In germline, CDR1 is LNHDA, CDR2 SQIVND (reference sequence). The V end was cut by 8 bases, the J end by 6 bases, with 23 bases between. CDR3 length equals 16 residues. CDR3 bases: TGTGCCAGTTTACCTTGGAGTGAGGTTGGAGCTCAGCCCCAGCATTTT. Amino acid sequence: CASLPWSEVGAQPQHF.

V is TRBV5-1 and J is TRBJ1-6, with unresolved D. V gave up 0 bases and J gave up 8 bases, with 6 bases separating them. Germline V gene lookup returns CDR1 SGHRS and CDR2 YFSETQ. This CDR3 spans 13 amino acids. CDR3 protein: CASSLEVDSPLHF. The CDR3 DNA follows: TGCGCCAGCAGCTTGGAGGTTGATTCACCCCTCCACTTT.

The J gene is TRBJ1-6, the V gene TRBV5-1; D might be TRBD1 (5 bases). The V and J ends lost 3 bases and 8 bases respectively, with 18 bases between them. CDR1 and CDR2 (germline): SGHRS, YFSETQ. The CDR3 length is 16 residues. The CDR3: CASSWDGSSLDSPLHF. The CDR3 DNA reads TGCGCCAGCAGCTGGGACGGATCTTCTTTGGATTCACCCCTCCACTTT.

The V call is TRBV9, the J call TRBJ1-1; D is unresolved. The germline CDR1 and CDR2 sequences are SGDLS and YYNGEE. The germline V and J ends were trimmed by 7 bases and 0 bases, with 10 bases remaining between them. There are 13 residues in the CDR3. CDR3 residues: CASFRGVNTEAFF. The CDR3 DNA follows: TGTGCCAGCTTCCGAGGTGTGAACACTGAAGCTTTCTTT.

The rearrangement uses TRBV6-5 and TRBJ1-5; 7 bases align to TRBD1. This CDR3 is built from 13 residues. Germline V gene sequence: CDR1 MNHEY, CDR2 SVGAGI. V was pared by 5 bases and J by 6 bases, with 4 bases of the junction left unmatched. The CDR3 DNA reads TGTGCCAGCAGTCCAGACAGGGCTCAGCCCCAGCATTTT. Amino acid sequence: CASSPDRAQPQHF.

The rearrangement joins TRBV6-4 to TRBJ2-1; 11 bases align to TRBD2. The CDR3 covers 15 residues. With 5 bases clipped from V and 8 bases from J, the junction kept 8 bases outside the gene matches. Per germline, CDR1 MRHNA and CDR2 SNTAGT. The CDR3 nucleotides read TGTGCCAGCAGTACGGATAGCGGGGGGGCCTATGAGCAGTTCTTC. Its protein is CASSTDSGGAYEQFF.

CDR3 sequence (DNA): TGTGCCAGCAGCACCGGACAGGGGGCTGGGGCGCCCCAGCATTTT. This gives the protein CASSTGQGAGAPQHF. The chain carries TRBV11-3 and TRBJ1-5, with 11 bases fitting TRBD1. Per the germline V gene, CDR1 is SGHNT and CDR2 is YENEEA. The CDR3 is 15 residues long. V lost 5 bases and J lost 9; bases outside the gene matches: 9.

The chain combines TRBV18 with TRBJ2-7; D is ambiguous. The ends were cut back, 4 bases at V and 2 bases at J, with 6 bases in the middle. Germline V lookup: CDR1 KGHSH, CDR2 LQKENI. This CDR3 is built from 12 residues. CDR3: CASSREPYEQYV. CDR3 bases: TGTGCCAGCTCACGGGAACCCTACGAGCAGTACGTC.

This chain joins TRBV6-1 and TRBJ1-3; D gene unclear. Trimming pared 10 bases from V and 4 bases from J, leaving 17 bases between. Germline loops: CDR1 MNHNS, CDR2 SASEGT. The CDR3 has 14 residues. The CDR3: CAIAPERSGNTIYF. CDR3 DNA: TGTGCCATTGCTCCCGAACGCTCCGGAAACACCATATATTTT.

V gene TRBV5-1 combines with J gene TRBJ1-6; D is possibly TRBD1 (5 bases). Trimming left V 2 bases short and J 3 bases short, with 15 bases between. The germline V gene encodes CDR1 SGHRS and CDR2 YFSETQ. This CDR3 comprises 17 residues. CDR3 sequence: CASSLHRTPVYNSPLHF. DNA of the CDR3: TGCGCCAGCAGCTTACACAGGACACCCGTCTATAATTCACCCCTCCACTTT.

This chain links TRBV6-4 with TRBJ1-5; D might be TRBD1 (5 bases). There are 14 residues in the CDR3. Per the germline V gene, CDR1 is MRHNA and CDR2 is SNTAGT. V shed 2 bases and J shed 9 bases, with 14 bases lying between them. The CDR3 reads CASSDDSPPRPQHF. In nucleotides, the CDR3 is TGTGCCAGCAGTGACGACAGTCCACCAAGGCCCCAGCATTTT.

The chain joins TRBV9 to TRBJ1-1, with D tentatively TRBD1 (6 bases). The germline V and J ends were trimmed by 4 bases and 4 bases, with 14 bases remaining between them. Looked up from germline, CDR1 is SGDLS and CDR2 is YYNGEE. The CDR3 is 14 residues long. In nucleotides, the CDR3 is TGTGCCAGCAGCTCATCTGGGGGCCTCACTGAAGCTTTCTTT. Translated: CASSSSGGLTEAFF.

The CDR3 nucleotides are TGCGCCAGCAGCCAAGAAAGTCCCGGGACAGGCGGCTACACCTTC. It yields the protein CASSQESPGTGGYTF. J is TRBJ1-2 and V is TRBV4-3, with 8 nucleotides matching TRBD1. J was trimmed by 8 bases and V by 0 bases; bases with no gene match: 8. The CDR3 loop spans 15 amino acids. Per germline, CDR1 LGHNA and CDR2 YSLEER.

The CDR3 DNA sequence: TGTGCCAGCAGCGTAGGACGGGCGTTAGCAGGGGCCAACGTCCTGACTTTC. Translating gives CASSVGRALAGANVLTF. The chain combines TRBV9 with TRBJ2-6; D gene unclear. CDR1 is SGDLS and CDR2 is YYNGEE in the germline V gene. Trimming pared 0 bases from V and 4 bases from J, leaving 14 bases between. CDR3 length: 17 residues.

Worth noting for this clone: The same CDR3 also results from other DNA sequences found in this sample. This rearrangement joins TRBV29-1 to TRBJ2-2, with 9 positions matching TRBD2. Germline V gene lookup returns CDR1 SQVTM and CDR2 ANQGSEA. The CDR3 length is 16 residues. With 4 bases clipped from V and 0 bases from J, the junction kept 6 bases outside the gene matches. The CDR3 sequence is CSVAKAGGSNTGELFF. The CDR3 DNA is TGCAGCGTTGCTAAAGCGGGGGGTTCGAACACCGGGGAGCTGTTTTTT.

This clone turned up a few times. V and J are TRBV6-5 and TRBJ1-1; tentatively, D is TRBD1 (5 bases). Trimming removed 6 bases at V and 1 base at J, with 15 bases between. The CDR3 has 15 amino acids. From germline, CDR1 is MNHEY and CDR2 SVGAGI. The CDR3 region has the DNA TGTGCCAGCAGCCTATGGTTGGGGCGGAACACTGAAGCTTTCTTT. Its protein product is CASSLWLGRNTEAFF.